Following are 30 T cell receptor beta chains from one sample sequenced in a study of cytomegalovirus exposure and HLA in healthy donors. 13 Jbeta primers and 60 Vbeta primers were used for the PCR. Clones were read by immunoSEQ multiplex PCR, and TCRdb kept only the in-frame ones, dropping some. This table has 150,000 to 200,000 clones, about 82% appearing once. The sequencing sample was made of PBMCs. Receptor source: a young man in good health and CMV-seronegative.

The chain is built from TRBV7-2 and TRBJ1-6; D remains ambiguous. Germline V CDR1 and CDR2: SGHTA, FQGNSA. V gave up 5 bases and J gave up 11 bases, with 16 bases separating them. The CDR3 is made up of 14 amino acids. CDR3 loop: CASSPDPARAPLHF. CDR3 coding DNA: TGTGCCAGCAGCCCAGACCCAGCCCGGGCACCCCTCCACTTT.

This sequence joins TRBV7-9 and TRBJ2-7, with TRBD1 matching over 7 bases. Trimming at V came to 5 bases and at J to 5 bases, leaving 6 bases not matched to a gene. The CDR3 spans 13 residues. Looked up from germline, CDR1 is SEHNR and CDR2 is FQNEAQ (reference sequence). The CDR3 sequence is CASSISQGNEQYF. CDR3 nucleotide sequence: TGTGCCAGCAGCATCTCACAGGGGAACGAGCAGTACTTC.

The chain joins TRBV5-1 to TRBJ1-4; D ambiguous. The CDR3 has 16 residues. Per the germline V gene, CDR1 is SGHRS and CDR2 is YFSETQ. The ends were cut back, 5 bases at V and 5 bases at J, with 19 bases in the middle. CDR3: CASSRGARAVNEKLFF. The CDR3 DNA sequence: TGCGCCAGCAGTCGGGGAGCCCGGGCGGTGAATGAAAAACTGTTTTTT.

This chain uses TRBV19 with TRBJ1-5; unclear D gene. The germline gives CDR1 LNHDA, CDR2 SQIVND (reference sequence). CDR3 length: 14 amino acids. The V end was cut by 5 bases, the J end by 4 bases, with 12 bases between. CDR3 DNA sequence: TGTGCCAGTAGTCCCCCGGCGGGAAATCAGCCCCAGCATTTT. Amino acids: CASSPPAGNQPQHF.

The CDR3 DNA reads as TGTGCCAGCAGCACCTCGGGGTCCCCGGCGGGCACCGGGGAGCTGTTTTTT. It specifies CASSTSGSPAGTGELFF. The chain has TRBV7-2 and TRBJ2-2, with TRBD2 as a possible D gene (5 bases). CDR3 size: 17 residues. Trimming removed 5 bases from V and 4 bases from J, with 20 bases in between. Looked up from germline, CDR1 is SGHTA and CDR2 is FQGNSA.

The rearrangement joins TRBV30 to TRBJ1-1, with D unresolved. Germline V gene sequence: CDR1 GTSNPN, CDR2 SVGIG (reference sequence). The CDR3 is 10 residues long. Trimming stripped 4 bases from V and 5 bases from J, with 5 bases between. This CDR3 is CAWIQTEAFF. The CDR3 DNA reads TGTGCCTGGATTCAGACTGAAGCTTTCTTT.

The genes are TRBV19 and TRBJ1-2; no definite D call. Germline V lookup: CDR1 LNHDA, CDR2 SQIVND (reference sequence). V was shortened by 8 bases and J by 4 bases, with 14 bases between the two germline ends. This CDR3 comprises 13 residues. CDR3 nucleotide sequence: TGTGCCAGTTTGAGCACTGGGCTCTATGGCTACACCTTC. Residues: CASLSTGLYGYTF.

Here the CDR3 reads CASSLGTLAETQYF. For the CDR3, the DNA is TGTGCCAGCAGCCTAGGGACTCTTGCTGAGACCCAGTACTTC. The V gene is TRBV5-6, the J gene TRBJ2-5, with a possible D match to TRBD2 (6 bases). The ends were cut back, 4 bases at V and 5 bases at J, with 15 bases in the middle. This CDR3 comprises 14 residues. The V gene's germline CDR1 is SGHDT and CDR2 YYEEEE.

This rearrangement joins TRBV5-1 to TRBJ2-3; the D gene is possibly TRBD1 (6 bases). The CDR3 has 17 residues. The V gene's germline CDR1 is SGHRS and CDR2 YFSETQ. Between the trimmed V and J ends, which lost 1 base and 6 bases, there was a span of 21 bases. This CDR3 reads CASSLRGGQGTPDTQYF. The CDR3 nucleotides read TGCGCCAGCAGCTTGAGGGGCGGGCAGGGGACCCCGGATACGCAGTATTTT.

This clone was detected a few times. The rearrangement joins TRBV25-1 to TRBJ1-5; D might be TRBD1 (6 bases). Per germline, CDR1 MGHDK and CDR2 SYGVNS. V was cut by 5 bases and J by 0 bases, with 11 bases left in between. The CDR3 is 15 residues long. This CDR3 reads CASSYRVNSNQPQHF. Here the CDR3 DNA reads TGTGCCAGCAGTTACAGGGTTAATAGCAATCAGCCCCAGCATTTT. Full variable domain (outside the CDR3, taken from reference TRBV25-1 and TRBJ1-5): EADIYQTPRYLVIGTGKKITLECSQTMGHDKMYWYQQDPGMELHLIHYSYGVNSTEKGDLSSESTVSRIRTEHFPLTLESARPSHTSQYLCASSYRVNSNQPQHFGDGTRLSIL.

The genes are TRBV27 and TRBJ2-5; 9 nucleotides agree with TRBD1. With the DNA end fitting TRBJ2-7 better, the J assignment may be wrong. This CDR3 is 15 amino acids long. Per the germline V gene, CDR1 is MNHEY and CDR2 is SMNVEV (reference sequence). The CDR3 nucleotides are TGTGCCAGCAGTTTATCGGGACAGGGCCACCACGAGCAGTACTTC. As protein: CASSLSGQGHHEQYF.

The V gene is TRBV9, the J gene TRBJ2-7; weak D call: TRBD1 (6 bases). This CDR3 comprises 14 residues. Trimming removed 4 bases at V and 3 bases at J, with 14 bases between. Germline lookup yields CDR1 SGDLS and CDR2 YYNGEE. The DNA for the CDR3 is TGTGCCAGCAGCCGCTTCCGGGACAACTACGAGCAGTACTTC. Translated, it gives CASSRFRDNYEQYF.

CDR3 nucleotide sequence: TGTGCCAGCAGCTTAGGACTAGGGACCTACGAGCAGTACTTC. Residues: CASSLGLGTYEQYF. The genes are TRBV7-3 and TRBJ2-7; 7 nucleotides line up with TRBD2. CDR1 is SGHTA and CDR2 is FQGTGA in the germline V gene. J gave up 2 bases and V 2 bases, and 3 bases lay outside the gene matches. CDR3 length: 14 amino acids.

This chain joins TRBV9 and TRBJ2-1, with D possibly being TRBD2 (5 bases). Germline CDR1 is SGDLS and CDR2 is YYNGEE. V lost 8 bases, J lost 3 bases, and 15 bases lay in between. This CDR3 contains 14 residues. The CDR3 protein is CASSRVIDYNEQFF. The CDR3 coding sequence is TGTGCCAGTTCGCGGGTGATCGACTACAATGAGCAGTTCTTC.

The chain combines TRBV5-1 with TRBJ2-3, with TRBD2 as a possible D gene (6 bases). The CDR3 loop spans 14 amino acids. V was cut by 5 bases and J by 6 bases, with 16 bases left in between. Germline values: CDR1 SGHRS, CDR2 YFSETQ. CDR3 sequence reads: CASSGAGSMDTQYF. DNA of the CDR3: TGCGCCAGCAGTGGGGCGGGGTCAATGGATACGCAGTATTTT.

The chain employs TRBV5-4 and TRBJ1-3; D uncertain. Germline V gives CDR1 SGHNT, CDR2 YYREEE (reference sequence). V was clipped by 5 bases and J by 0 bases, with 9 bases between them. The CDR3 consists of 14 residues. The CDR3, as DNA: TGTGCCAGCAGATATTCCGGCTCTGGAAACACCATATATTTT. Its translation is CASRYSGSGNTIYF.

V usage is TRBV11-2 and J usage is TRBJ2-7; D is unclear. V dropped 0 bases and J dropped 9 bases, with 9 bases sitting between them. Germline CDR1 is SGHAT and CDR2 is FQNNGV. The CDR3 contains 12 residues. The CDR3 region is CASSLDFVRQYF. DNA of the CDR3: TGTGCCAGCAGCTTAGATTTTGTGAGGCAGTACTTC.

The chain couples TRBV7-9 to TRBJ2-1; 10 nucleotides line up with TRBD2. The junction had 15 bases not matched to a gene; V was cut back by 4 bases and J by 9 bases. Germline V gene sequence: CDR1 SEHNR, CDR2 FQNEAQ (reference sequence). The CDR3 length is 17 residues. CDR3 in amino acids: CASSSVISGRAFGEQFF. DNA for the CDR3: TGTGCCAGCAGCTCAGTGATAAGCGGGAGGGCCTTTGGTGAGCAGTTCTTC.

The chain couples TRBV5-1 to TRBJ2-1; 9 nucleotides line up with TRBD2. V lost 4 bases and J lost 7; bases outside the gene matches: 18. Germline V CDR1 and CDR2: SGHRS, YFSETQ. The length of the CDR3 is 18 residues. The DNA for the CDR3 is TGCGCCAGCAGCCGAAGGGGGGACTATGCGGGAGGGCGGAATGAGCAGTTCTTC. This translates into CASSRRGDYAGGRNEQFF.

The rearrangement joins TRBV30 to TRBJ2-2; 9 bases map to TRBD1. After removal of 5 bases from V and 5 bases from J, the junction contained 6 bases not matched to a gene. The CDR3 totals 14 residues. CDR1 is GTSNPN and CDR2 is SVGIG in the germline V gene (reference sequence). CDR3 loop: CAWSDRGLTGELFF. In DNA, the CDR3 is TGTGCCTGGTCCGACAGGGGGTTGACCGGGGAGCTGTTTTTT.

V and J are TRBV7-2 and TRBJ2-5, with TRBD2 matching 9 bases. The closer fit of TRBJ2-7 to the DNA end suggests the J call may be wrong. Germline CDR1 is SGHTA and CDR2 is FQGNSA. This CDR3 is 15 amino acids long. CDR3 nucleotide sequence: TGTGCCAGCAGCGCGCGAGCGGGGGGCCCGGACGAGCAGTACTTC. As protein: CASSARAGGPDEQYF.

This sequence joins TRBV7-9 and TRBJ2-5; D might be TRBD2 (6 bases). The ends were cut back, 5 bases at V and 5 bases at J, with 15 bases in the middle. The CDR3 is 14 residues long. Germline V gene sequence: CDR1 SEHNR, CDR2 FQNEAQ (reference sequence). The chain's CDR3 is CASSLPGSRETQYF. The DNA of the CDR3 is TGTGCCAGCAGCCTCCCCGGGAGCAGGGAGACCCAGTACTTC. Full variable domain (rest looked up from reference TRBV7-9 and TRBJ2-5): DTGVSQNPRHKITKRGQNVTFRCDPISEHNRLYWYRQTLGQGPEFLTYFQNEAQLEKSRLLSDRFSAERPKGSFSTLEIQRTEQGDSAMYLCASSLPGSRETQYFGPGTRLLVL.

This chain links TRBV5-1 with TRBJ2-3; 7 bases are shared with TRBD2. The J segment lost 2 bases and the V segment lost 4 bases, leaving 10 bases of the junction unmatched. Germline lookup yields CDR1 SGHRS and CDR2 YFSETQ. The CDR3 consists of 16 residues. The CDR3 DNA sequence: TGCGCCAGCAGCCCCCCCGGAGGGAGGGCCACAGATACGCAGTATTTT. Protein product: CASSPPGGRATDTQYF.

The chain employs TRBV28 and TRBJ2-7; D may be TRBD2 (6 bases). V lost 2 bases and J lost 0, with 11 bases in between. CDR1 is MDHEN, CDR2 SYDVKM, per germline. The CDR3 spans 15 residues. CDR3 nucleotide sequence: TGTGCCAGCAGTTTACTGGTGGGAGGCTCCTACGAGCAGTACTTC. Protein sequence: CASSLLVGGSYEQYF.

V is TRBV4-1 and J is TRBJ2-7; 9 positions match TRBD1. The ends lost 4 bases at V and 1 base at J; junction bases unmatched: 5. The CDR3 spans 15 residues. The V gene's germline CDR1 is MGHRA and CDR2 YSYEKL. The CDR3 DNA follows: TGCGCCAGCAGCCCAGCCGGGACAGGGTCCTACGAGCAGTACTTC. It codes for CASSPAGTGSYEQYF.

The chain couples TRBV6-1 to TRBJ1-5, with 8 bases identical to TRBD1. The ends lost 1 base at V and 0 bases at J; junction bases unmatched: 5. The CDR3 totals 17 residues. Germline CDR1 is MNHNS and CDR2 is SASEGT. The CDR3 nucleotides are TGTGCCAGCAGTGAAGGGACAGGGCCGTATAGCAATCAGCCCCAGCATTTT. Translation: CASSEGTGPYSNQPQHF.

This clone has a single count. The rearrangement joins TRBV5-1 to TRBJ1-5; maybe TRBD1 (5 bases). Germline V gene sequence: CDR1 SGHRS, CDR2 YFSETQ. The CDR3 has 15 amino acids. V was clipped by 3 bases and J by 3 bases, with 13 bases between them. For the CDR3, the DNA is TGCGCCAGCAGCTCAGAAGACAGCTTCAATCAGCCCCAGCATTTT. Translated: CASSSEDSFNQPQHF.

The chain carries TRBV27 and TRBJ2-2, with D maybe TRBD2 (5 bases). CDR1 is MNHEY, CDR2 SMNVEV, per germline (reference sequence). V lost 6 bases, J lost 7 bases, and 12 bases lay in between. The length of the CDR3 is 13 residues. In nucleotides, the CDR3 is TGTGCCAGCAGACTCAGAGACTACGGGGAGCTGTTTTTT. It encodes CASRLRDYGELFF.

The chain employs TRBV6-1 and TRBJ1-1, with a tentative D call TRBD1 (5 bases). The CDR3 extends over 15 amino acids. Between the trimmed V and J ends, which lost 3 bases and 5 bases, there was a span of 16 bases. Germline loops: CDR1 MNHNS, CDR2 SASEGT. Written as DNA, the CDR3 is TGTGCCAGCAGTGAGCAGGGCCCCATCGGGACTGAAGCTTTCTTT. Translation gives CASSEQGPIGTEAFF.

In regard to this clone: At one boundary the junction diverges from the germline segment, which might be a read error. The chain is built from TRBV28 and TRBJ2-2; D may be TRBD2 (5 bases). The length of the CDR3 is 12 residues. Per germline, CDR1 MDHEN and CDR2 SYDVKM. The CDR3 DNA sequence: TGTGCTAGCAGTCGGGGAAACGGGGAGCTGTTTTTT. Protein product: CASSRGNGELFF.